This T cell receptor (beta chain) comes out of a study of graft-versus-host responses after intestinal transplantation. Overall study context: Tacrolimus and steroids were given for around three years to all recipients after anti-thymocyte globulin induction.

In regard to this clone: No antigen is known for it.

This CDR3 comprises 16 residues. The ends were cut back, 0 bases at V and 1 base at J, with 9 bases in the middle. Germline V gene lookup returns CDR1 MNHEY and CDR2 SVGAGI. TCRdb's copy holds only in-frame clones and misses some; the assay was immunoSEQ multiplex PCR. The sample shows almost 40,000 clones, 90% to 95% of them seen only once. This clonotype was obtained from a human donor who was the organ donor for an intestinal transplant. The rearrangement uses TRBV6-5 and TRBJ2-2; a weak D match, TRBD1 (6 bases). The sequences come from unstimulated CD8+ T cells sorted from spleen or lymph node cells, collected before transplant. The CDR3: CASSYSRGQNTGELFF. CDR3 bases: TGTGCCAGCAGTTACTCGAGGGGACAGAACACCGGGGAGCTGTTTTTT.